A selection of T cell receptor beta chains follows, all from one sample in a study of circulating and synovial CD4+ cells in juvenile arthritis. The assay was immunoSEQ multiplex PCR, and TCRdb's table has in-frame clones only and misses some. The data hold fewer than 40,000 clones, with just under 97% observed a single time. The sequencing input was CD4+ T cells from blood. These receptors originate from a human donor with juvenile idiopathic arthritis. Each CDR3 is given with its conserved first and last residue.

TRBV18	TRBJ1-2	CASSPDGSYGYTF
TRBV11-3	.	CASSPGTGDTYEQYF
TRBV7-9	TRBJ1-1	CASSSTVHAPMNTEAFF
TRBV18	TRBJ1-3	CASSRIDRGARNTIYF
TRBV7-2	TRBJ2-5	CASSLQGAQETQYF
TRBV7-8	TRBJ2-5	CASSFSFGLAGQETQYF
TRBV10-1	TRBJ2-3	CASSESAGRTDTQYF
TRBV10-3	TRBJ1-6	CAISESGTENSPLHF
TRBV5-4	TRBJ1-6	CASSQAGVGSYNSPLHF
TRBV18	TRBJ2-3	CASSRQGTNTQYF
TRBV18	TRBJ2-7	CASSQGLVSYEQYF
TRBV2	TRBJ1-5	CASSTDSNQPQHF
TRBV7-3	TRBJ2-3	CASSPDPSVTDTQYF
TRBV29-1	TRBJ2-5	CSATIETQYF
TRBV4-1	TRBJ1-3	CASSHPGGETGNTIYF
TRBV6-6	TRBJ2-7	CASTLSGRSSYEQYF
TRBV7-8	TRBJ1-3	CASSPVRVSSGNTIYF
TRBV5-1	TRBJ1-4	CASSLGPGDNEKLFF
TRBV5-6	TRBJ2-2	CASSRGTGKRSGELFF
TRBV5-1	TRBJ2-1	CASSSHVAGGQAGEQFF
TRBV28	TRBJ1-4	CASSFSGQVEKLFF
TRBV6-5	TRBJ2-1	CASSSAGGGGNEQFF
TRBV7-6	TRBJ1-1	CASSLVRGNTEAFF
TRBV19	TRBJ2-5	CASSFYSSETQYF
TRBV7-8	TRBJ1-4	CASSLPGLATNEKLFF
TRBV7-9	TRBJ2-3	CASSRTGYTDTQYF
TRBV9	TRBJ2-5	CASSVFTAGGKETQYF
TRBV25-1	TRBJ2-3	CASSAAGRTDTQYF
TRBV5-1	TRBJ2-2	CASSPSGELFF
TRBV6-5	TRBJ1-4	CATKKGQVENEKLFF
TRBV5-1	TRBJ2-3	CASSPGQGTDTQYF
TRBV28	TRBJ2-7	CASRTGQGWEQYF